These 14 T cell receptor beta chains came from one sample sequenced in a study of Graves' ophthalmopathy and Graves' hyperthyroidism. RNA transcripts were the template, and TCR beta CDR3 regions were amplified from them. Investigators did first-round RT-PCR with HTBI primers, then second-round multiplex PCR. TCRdb passed the multiplex PCR reads through MiXCR, listing each CDR3 protein once. The profile shows about 740,000 distinct CDR3 sequences, 35% to 50% of them singletons. Specimen: peripheral blood. All receptors come from an adult man with Graves' ophthalmopathy.

As to this clonotype: This CDR3 is missing its conserved last phenylalanine or tryptophan, likely due to a read error. No DNA is shown, since the ends of the CDR3 on it are uncertain; the CDR3 is the one TCRdb lists. This chain connects TRBV24-1 to TRBJ2-2; TRBD2, as called in the table, went unchecked against the DNA. The V gene's germline CDR1 is KGHDR and CDR2 SFDVKD. The CDR3 region is 15 residues in length, termini included. The CDR3 loop is CATSDSDWNTGEPCL.

This chain uses TRBV7-2 with TRBJ2-3; 7 bases match TRBD1. The CDR3 runs to 15 residues. Germline CDR1 SGHTA, CDR2 FQGNSA. The V and J ends lost 5 bases and 2 bases, in that order; junction bases with no gene match: 7. In DNA form, the CDR3 reads TGTGCCAGCAGCCCTACGACAGGGTTCACAGATACGCAGTATTTT. Protein product: CASSPTTGFTDTQYF.

This clonotype appeared many times. The rearrangement links TRBV19 to TRBJ1-3; D ambiguous. This CDR3 is 14 amino acids long. V lost 6 bases and J 3 bases, leaving 12 bases between the germline ends. CDR1 is LNHDA and CDR2 is SQIVND in the germline V gene (reference sequence). The CDR3 DNA follows: TGTGCCAGTAGCTACAGAACGATTGGAAACACCATATATTTT. Protein product: CASSYRTIGNTIYF.

This clonotype appeared many times. The rearrangement joins TRBV29-1 to TRBJ2-5; D not resolved. Trimming took off 4 bases at V and 4 bases at J, with 10 bases between the two ends. Germline V lookup: CDR1 SQVTM, CDR2 ANQGSEA. The CDR3 runs 12 residues. The CDR3, as DNA: TGCAGCGTTGGGGAAGGGATAGAGACCCAGTACTTC. Translated: CSVGEGIETQYF. The full variable domain, rest sourced from reference TRBV29-1 and TRBJ2-5, is SAVISQKPSRDICQRGTSLTIQCQVDSQVTMMFWYRQQPGQSLTLIATANQGSEATYESGFVIDKFPISRPNLTFSTLTVSNMSPEDSSIYLCSVGEGIETQYFGPGTRLLVL.

This chain links TRBV20-1 with TRBJ1-4; D remains ambiguous. Per germline, CDR1 DFQATT and CDR2 SNEGSKA (reference sequence). The CDR3 has 11 amino acids. V was pared by 7 bases and J by 8 bases, with 11 bases between. The CDR3, as DNA: TGCAGTGGGCACGGTCGGGAAAAACTGTTTTTT. As protein: CSGHGREKLFF.

This clonotype was picked up many times. The CDR3 spells CASSGEGDQPQHF. The CDR3 coding sequence is TGTGCCAGCAGTGGTGAGGGGGATCAGCCCCAGCATTTT. V usage is TRBV12-3 or TRBV12-4 and J usage is TRBJ1-5, with D perhaps matching TRBD1 (6 bases). CDR3 length equals 13 residues. Trimming took off 5 bases at V and 5 bases at J, with 10 bases between the two ends.

The CDR3 here is CASSVTGGSGSPLHF. In DNA form, the CDR3 reads TGTGCCAGCAGCGTTACAGGGGGTTCAGGATCACCCCTCCACTTT. The V and J genes are TRBV11-1 and TRBJ1-6; 8 nucleotides line up with TRBD1. The CDR3 runs to 15 residues. V lost 5 bases to trimming and J lost 10 bases; unmatched junction nucleotides: 10. The V gene's germline CDR1 is SGHAT and CDR2 FQDESV (reference sequence).

With respect to this clonotype: Just one base apart from a much larger clone, this may be a read error. This rearrangement joins TRBV25-1 to TRBJ1-2; D gene unclear. Germline CDR1 reads MGHDK; CDR2 reads SYGVNS. The CDR3 is 11 residues long. The V end lost 6 bases, the J end lost 6 bases, and 8 bases lay between the germline ends. CDR3 bases: TGTGCCAGCAGGCTACAAGATGGCTACACCTTC. Its protein product is CASRLQDGYTF.

This clonotype was observed a few times. The J gene is TRBJ2-7, the V gene TRBV15; D is tentatively TRBD1 or TRBD2 (6 bases each). CDR3 length: 18 residues. CDR1 and CDR2 from the germline V gene are LNHNV and YYDKDF (reference sequence). Between the trimmed V and J ends, which lost 3 bases and 2 bases, there was a span of 23 bases. CDR3 sequence: CATSSTHPPPGAPYEQYF. DNA of the CDR3: TGTGCCACCAGCAGCACCCACCCACCCCCGGGGGCTCCCTACGAGCAGTACTTC.

This clonotype showed up many times. The V call is TRBV11-3, the J call TRBJ1-1; no clear D. With 1 base removed from V and 2 bases from J, the gap between germline ends came to 8 bases. The germline gives CDR1 SGHNT, CDR2 YENEEA. The CDR3 sequence is 14 residues long. CDR3 sequence reads: CASSLVRVNTEAFF. The DNA of the CDR3 is TGTGCCAGCAGCTTAGTTCGGGTTAACACTGAAGCTTTCTTT.

V usage is TRBV12-3 or TRBV12-4 and J usage is TRBJ1-1; D is undetermined. This CDR3 region has 13 residues. V was clipped by 2 bases and J by 4 bases, with 8 bases between them. Here the CDR3 reads CASSLWVGTEAFF. The CDR3, as DNA: TGTGCCAGCAGTTTATGGGTTGGCACTGAAGCTTTCTTT.

This clonotype has a count of ten or more. The chain has TRBV9 and TRBJ2-7, with TRBD2 matching 7 bases. The J segment lost 4 bases and the V segment lost 3 bases, leaving 7 bases of the junction unmatched. Germline V gene data show CDR1 as SGDLS and CDR2 as YYNGEE. The CDR3 covers 14 residues. CDR3 bases: TGTGCCAGCAGCGCGAGGGAGGGGAATTACGAGCAGTACTTC. It yields the protein CASSAREGNYEQYF.

The chain links TRBV11-2 to TRBJ2-5; possibly TRBD1 or TRBD2 for D (6 bases each). The CDR3 has 14 amino acids. The V gene's germline CDR1 is SGHAT and CDR2 FQNNGV. The V end lost 5 bases, the J end lost 9 bases, and 19 bases lay between the germline ends. The CDR3 loop reads CASSQSGGAGSQYF. The CDR3 DNA reads as TGTGCCAGCAGCCAATCCGGGGGCGCGGGGTCCCAGTACTTC.

The count of this clonotype is one. This chain uses TRBV7-9 with TRBJ2-2, with a possible D match to TRBD2 (5 bases). V was shortened by 5 bases and J by 6 bases, with 19 bases between the two germline ends. Germline values: CDR1 SEHNR, CDR2 FQNEAQ (reference sequence). The CDR3 sequence is 16 residues long. Here the CDR3 reads CASSQGPNGVPGELFF. DNA of the CDR3: TGTGCCAGCAGCCAAGGTCCCAACGGGGTGCCCGGGGAGCTGTTTTTT.